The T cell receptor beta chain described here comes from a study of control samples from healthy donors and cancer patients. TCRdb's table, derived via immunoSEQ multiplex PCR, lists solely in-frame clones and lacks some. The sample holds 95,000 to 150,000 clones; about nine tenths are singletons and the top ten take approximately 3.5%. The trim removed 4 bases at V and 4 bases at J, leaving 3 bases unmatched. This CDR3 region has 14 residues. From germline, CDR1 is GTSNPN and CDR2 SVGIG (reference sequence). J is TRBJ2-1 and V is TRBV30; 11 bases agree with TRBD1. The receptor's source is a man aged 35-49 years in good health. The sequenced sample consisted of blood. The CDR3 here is CAWKRDRGYNEQFF. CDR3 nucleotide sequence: TGTGCCTGGAAAAGGGACAGGGGGTACAATGAGCAGTTCTTC.